What follows are 7 T cell receptor beta chains derived from one specimen sequenced in a study of T cells in Graves' hyperthyroidism and ophthalmopathy. Amplification targeted TCR beta CDR3 regions from RNA transcripts. First-round RT-PCR targeting the TCR CDR3 was performed with the HTBI primer set. TCRdb used MiXCR to reprocess the multiplex PCR reads, holding one entry per CDR3 protein. The profile shows more than 500,000 distinct CDR3 sequences, around 45% of them singletons. The sequencing sample was made of peripheral blood or thyroid tissue (not recorded which). Receptors originate from an adult woman with Graves' disease, either hyperthyroidism or ophthalmopathy (not recorded which).

J is TRBJ1-2 and V is TRBV9; perhaps TRBD1 as D (5 bases). The CDR3 runs 17 residues. V lost 3 bases and J 3 bases, leaving 21 bases between the germline ends. Germline V lookup: CDR1 SGDLS, CDR2 YYNGEE. CDR3 protein: CASSGSRDGWKDYGYTF. CDR3 sequence (DNA): TGTGCCAGCAGCGGATCCCGGGACGGGTGGAAGGACTATGGCTACACCTTC. The full variable domain, with the rest looked up from reference TRBV9 and TRBJ1-2, is DSGVTQTPKHLITATGQRVTLRCSPRSGDLSVYWYQQSLDQGLQFLIQYYNGEERAKGNILERFSAQQFPDLHSELNLSSLELGDSALYFCASSGSRDGWKDYGYTFGSGTRLTVV.

The chain employs TRBV5-1 and TRBJ2-6, with 12 bases identical to TRBD2. Trimming took 4 bases from V and 11 from J; bases not matched to a gene: 4. Germline V gene lookup returns CDR1 SGHRS and CDR2 YFSETQ. The CDR3 has 14 amino acids. The chain's CDR3 is CASSLAGGTYVLTF. DNA for the CDR3: TGCGCCAGCAGCCTAGCGGGAGGGACCTACGTCCTGACTTTC.

The CDR3 region has the DNA TGTGCCAGCAGTGAAGCCGGCAGTTACAAATACTCTGGAAACACCATATATTTT. Translating it yields CASSEAGSYKYSGNTIYF. The chain links TRBV25-1 to TRBJ1-3; no reliable D call. Germline V CDR1 and CDR2: MGHDK, SYGVNS. The CDR3 runs 18 residues. V was cut by 2 bases and J by 0 bases, with 17 bases left in between.

As regards this clonotype: Germline is not matched at one junction end, which may reflect a read error. The V gene is TRBV11-2, the J gene TRBJ2-5, with D unresolved. The CDR3 is made up of 12 amino acids. Germline CDR1 and CDR2: SGHAT and FQNNGV. This CDR3 is CASTDGEETQYF. The DNA of the CDR3 is TGTGCTAGCACCGACGGTGAAGAGACCCAGTACTTC.

The chain couples TRBV20-1 to TRBJ1-1, with 11 bases fitting TRBD1. In germline, CDR1 is DFQATT, CDR2 SNEGSKA (reference sequence). CDR3 length equals 16 residues. V was clipped by 6 bases and J by 3 bases; unmatched bases: 12. The CDR3 region is CSAAGTGGALDTEAFF. CDR3 bases: TGCAGTGCGGCCGGGACAGGGGGGGCATTGGACACTGAAGCTTTCTTT.

This chain uses TRBV2 with TRBJ1-2, with 8 nucleotides matching TRBD1. Losses at the gene ends were 7 bases for V and 8 bases for J; bases not matched to a gene: 6. Germline lookup yields CDR1 SNHLY and CDR2 FYNNEI. The CDR3 is made up of 12 amino acids. This chain's CDR3 is CASTTTGDGYTF. CDR3 bases: TGTGCCAGCACCACGACAGGGGACGGCTACACCTTC.

This clonotype was observed at least ten times. J is TRBJ2-5 and V is TRBV24-1; D not resolved. V lost 6 bases to trimming and J lost 4 bases, with 11 bases between them. The CDR3 consists of 13 residues. Germline V CDR1 and CDR2: KGHDR, SFDVKD. The CDR3 DNA follows: TGTGCCACCAGTCCCGGATGGGGAGAGACCCAGTACTTC. Protein: CATSPGWGETQYF.